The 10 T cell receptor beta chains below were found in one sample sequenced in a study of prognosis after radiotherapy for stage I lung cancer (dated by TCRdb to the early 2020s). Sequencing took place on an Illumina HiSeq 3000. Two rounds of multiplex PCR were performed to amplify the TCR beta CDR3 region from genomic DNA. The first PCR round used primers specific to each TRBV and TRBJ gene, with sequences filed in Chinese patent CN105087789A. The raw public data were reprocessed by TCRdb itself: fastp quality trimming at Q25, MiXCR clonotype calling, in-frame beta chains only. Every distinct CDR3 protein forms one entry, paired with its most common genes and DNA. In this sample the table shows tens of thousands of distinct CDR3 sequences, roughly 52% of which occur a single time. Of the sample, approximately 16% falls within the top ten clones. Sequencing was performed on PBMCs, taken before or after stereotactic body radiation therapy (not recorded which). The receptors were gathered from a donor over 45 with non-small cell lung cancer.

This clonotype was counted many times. The CDR3 nucleotides are TGTGCCATCAGTGATGTACGGTCGGCGGGCACTGAAGCTTTCTTT. Amino acid sequence: CAISDVRSAGTEAFF. The rearrangement joins TRBV10-3 to TRBJ1-1; D is undetermined. The CDR3 spans 15 residues. Trimming removed 3 bases at V and 4 bases at J, with 15 bases between. CDR1 and CDR2 (germline): ENHRY, SYGVKD.

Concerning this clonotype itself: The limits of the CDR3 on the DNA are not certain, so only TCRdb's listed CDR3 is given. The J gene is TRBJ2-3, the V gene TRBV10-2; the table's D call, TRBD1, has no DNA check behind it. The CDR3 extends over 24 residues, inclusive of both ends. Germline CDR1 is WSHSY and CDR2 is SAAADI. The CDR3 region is CASTNQTSMYLCASRGYGADTQYF.

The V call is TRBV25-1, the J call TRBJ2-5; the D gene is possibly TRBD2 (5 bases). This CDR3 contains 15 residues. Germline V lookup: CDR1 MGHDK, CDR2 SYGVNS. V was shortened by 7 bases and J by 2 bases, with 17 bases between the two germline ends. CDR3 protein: CASTPLGAEQETQYF. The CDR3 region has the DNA TGTGCCAGCACCCCCTTAGGAGCGGAGCAAGAGACCCAGTACTTC.

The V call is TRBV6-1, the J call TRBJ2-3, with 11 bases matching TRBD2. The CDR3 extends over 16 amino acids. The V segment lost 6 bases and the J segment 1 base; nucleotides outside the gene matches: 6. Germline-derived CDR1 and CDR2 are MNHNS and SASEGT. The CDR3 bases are TGTGCCAGCAGGCTTCTAGCGGGGGGTCGCACAGATACGCAGTATTTT. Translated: CASRLLAGGRTDTQYF.

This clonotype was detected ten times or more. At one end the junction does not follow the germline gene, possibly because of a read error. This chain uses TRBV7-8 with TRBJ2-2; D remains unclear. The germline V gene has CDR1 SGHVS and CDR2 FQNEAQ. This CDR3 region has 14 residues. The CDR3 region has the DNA TGTGCCAACAGCTTGGTCGCTGGCACCGGGGAGCTGTTTTTT. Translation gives CANSLVAGTGELFF.

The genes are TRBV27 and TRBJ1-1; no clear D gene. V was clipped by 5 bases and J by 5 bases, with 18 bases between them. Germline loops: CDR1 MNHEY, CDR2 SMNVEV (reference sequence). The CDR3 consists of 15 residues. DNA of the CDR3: TGTGCCAGCAGTCGATGGCCAGAAGGAGGGACTGAAGCTTTCTTT. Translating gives CASSRWPEGGTEAFF.

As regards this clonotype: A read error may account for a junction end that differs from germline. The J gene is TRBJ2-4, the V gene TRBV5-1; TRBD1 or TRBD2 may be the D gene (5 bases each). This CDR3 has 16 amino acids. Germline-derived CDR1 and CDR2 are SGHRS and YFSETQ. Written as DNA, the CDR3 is TGCGCCAGCATCTTGGATGCCCAGAGGGGCAAAAACATTCATTACTTC. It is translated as CASILDAQRGKNIHYF.

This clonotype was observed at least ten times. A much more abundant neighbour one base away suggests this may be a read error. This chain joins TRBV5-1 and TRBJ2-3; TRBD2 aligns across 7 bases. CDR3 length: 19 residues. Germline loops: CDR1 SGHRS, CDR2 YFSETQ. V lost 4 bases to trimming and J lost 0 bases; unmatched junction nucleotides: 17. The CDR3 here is CASSLGLAVDGGSTDTQYF. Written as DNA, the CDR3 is TGCGCCAGCAGCCTGGGGCTAGCGGTAGATGGGGGTAGCACAGATACGCAGTATTTT.

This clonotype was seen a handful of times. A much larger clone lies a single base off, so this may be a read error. CDR3 nucleotide sequence: TGTGCCTGCAGTTTGTCGAGGGGAGAAGCTTTCTTT. This gives the protein CACSLSRGEAFF. This sequence joins TRBV28 and TRBJ1-1; D is possibly TRBD1 (5 bases). This CDR3 is 12 amino acids long. Germline V gives CDR1 MDHEN, CDR2 SYDVKM.

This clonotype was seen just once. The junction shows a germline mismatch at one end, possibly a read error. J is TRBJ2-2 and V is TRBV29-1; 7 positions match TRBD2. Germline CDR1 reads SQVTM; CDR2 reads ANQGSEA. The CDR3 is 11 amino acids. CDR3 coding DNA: TGCGGCGTTGAAGATGCGGGGGAGATGTTTTTT. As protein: CGVEDAGEMFF.